These 5 T cell receptor beta chains were all obtained from the same sample, sequenced in a study of T cell repertoires and Cas9 in healthy adults. The method was immunoSEQ multiplex PCR; TCRdb's version includes in-frame clones alone and lacks a portion of them. Found here are about 24,000 clones, roughly nine tenths of them singletons; the top ten hold approximately 0.7%. The sequenced sample was CD4+ effector T cells (CD127+, CD25-, CD137-, CD154-) from PBMCs; culture status not recorded. These receptors were collected from a human donor in good health.

V and J are TRBV28 and TRBJ1-2; D call uncertain. Germline CDR1 MDHEN, CDR2 SYDVKM. The CDR3 runs to 13 residues. V shed 0 bases and J shed 8 bases, with 10 bases lying between them. DNA for the CDR3: TGTGCCAGCAGTTTATGGCTCGGGTCGGGCTACACCTTC. Translated: CASSLWLGSGYTF.

The chain couples TRBV7-2 to TRBJ1-1; a possible D gene is TRBD1 (6 bases). CDR1 and CDR2 (germline): SGHTA, FQGNSA. This CDR3 comprises 13 residues. The V gene lost 4 bases and the J gene lost 5 bases, with 11 bases spanning the gap. The CDR3 nucleotides are TGTGCCAGCAGCTCGACCACAGGGACTGAAGCTTTCTTT. This gives the protein CASSSTTGTEAFF.

The gene calls are TRBV6-5 and TRBJ1-1; TRBD1 matches 10 bases. The junction had 13 bases not matched to a gene; V was cut back by 7 bases and J by 11 bases. CDR1 and CDR2 from the germline V gene are MNHEY and SVGAGI. The CDR3 extends over 14 amino acids. The CDR3 coding sequence is TGTGCCAGCAACGAAATGGGACAGGGGCTTGTGGCTTTCTTT. As protein: CASNEMGQGLVAFF.

The chain links TRBV29-1 to TRBJ2-5; unclear D gene. Trimming cost V 1 base and J 5 bases, with 5 bases left between them. The CDR3 totals 11 residues. Germline lookup yields CDR1 SQVTM and CDR2 ANQGSEA. CDR3 amino acids: CSVEAWETQYF. The CDR3 DNA reads TGCAGCGTTGAAGCTTGGGAGACCCAGTACTTC.

The chain has TRBV10-3 and TRBJ2-2; tentative D call: TRBD1 (5 bases). CDR1 and CDR2 (germline): ENHRY, SYGVKD. This CDR3 has 13 residues. The V end was cut by 6 bases, the J end by 3 bases, with 8 bases between. This chain's CDR3 is CAIRQGYTGELFF. The CDR3 DNA reads TGTGCCATCAGGCAGGGATACACCGGGGAGCTGTTTTTT.